One and the same sample provided the 21 T cell receptor beta chains below, sequenced in a study of cytomegalovirus exposure and HLA in healthy donors. Sequenced by immunoSEQ multiplex PCR; TCRdb stores in-frame clones only, minus some. Of some 68,000 clones listed, approximately 94% are singletons. The source material was PBMCs. The receptor set was obtained from a man in his late teens or twenties in good health and CMV-seropositive.

This clone was observed a few times. V is TRBV7-3 and J is TRBJ1-1; D is perhaps TRBD1 (5 bases). Germline V lookup: CDR1 SGHTA, CDR2 FQGTGA. With 2 bases removed from V and 3 bases from J, the gap between germline ends came to 10 bases. This CDR3 has 14 amino acids. The CDR3, as DNA: TGTGCCAGCAGCTTAGAACACAGGCACACTGAAGCTTTCTTT. Translation gives CASSLEHRHTEAFF.

The chain employs TRBV5-1 and TRBJ1-2; tentative D call: TRBD1 (5 bases). V lost 4 bases to trimming and J lost 1 base, with 11 bases between them. CDR3 length equals 14 residues. Germline lookup yields CDR1 SGHRS and CDR2 YFSETQ. The CDR3 loop is CASSDHRINYGYTF. The CDR3 DNA reads TGCGCCAGCAGCGATCACAGGATTAACTATGGCTACACCTTC.

This chain links TRBV7-2 with TRBJ2-7, with TRBD2 matching over 7 bases. The V gene's germline CDR1 is SGHTA and CDR2 FQGNSA. The V gene end was trimmed by 5 bases and the J gene end by 3 bases; junction bases not matched to a gene: 10. The CDR3 is 15 amino acids. Here the CDR3 reads CASSPAGTTFYEQYF. The CDR3 nucleotides read TGTGCCAGCAGCCCTGCCGGGACTACCTTCTACGAGCAGTACTTC.

The chain has TRBV7-3 and TRBJ2-5; a possible D gene is TRBD2 (6 bases). V was pared by 1 base and J by 5 bases, with 11 bases between. CDR3 length equals 14 residues. Germline lookup yields CDR1 SGHTA and CDR2 FQGTGA. The CDR3, as DNA: TGTGCCAGCAGCTTAAATGGGCGGGGCGAGACCCAGTACTTC. This codes for CASSLNGRGETQYF.

This clone was recorded only once. This chain links TRBV9 with TRBJ2-3; TRBD1 is a possible D gene (6 bases). The ends were cut back, 2 bases at V and 0 bases at J, with 10 bases in the middle. The CDR3 is made up of 15 amino acids. Germline V gene sequence: CDR1 SGDLS, CDR2 YYNGEE. The CDR3 loop reads CASSVGTSSTDTQYF. The CDR3 DNA is TGTGCCAGCAGCGTCGGGACATCTAGCACAGATACGCAGTATTTT. The whole variable domain, remainder taken from reference TRBV9 and TRBJ2-3, is DSGVTQTPKHLITATGQRVTLRCSPRSGDLSVYWYQQSLDQGLQFLIQYYNGEERAKGNILERFSAQQFPDLHSELNLSSLELGDSALYFCASSVGTSSTDTQYFGPGTRLTVL.

The gene calls are TRBV5-1 and TRBJ2-1; 12 bases map to TRBD2. From germline, CDR1 is SGHRS and CDR2 YFSETQ. J was trimmed by 7 bases and V by 4 bases; bases with no gene match: 9. CDR3 length equals 16 residues. This CDR3 reads CASSTDLAGGRNEQFF. The DNA of the CDR3 is TGCGCCAGCAGCACCGACCTAGCGGGAGGGAGGAATGAGCAGTTCTTC.

CDR3 in amino acids: CASSTGGQGYEQYF. The CDR3 region has the DNA TGTGCCAGCTCAACAGGGGGACAAGGTTACGAGCAGTACTTC. The chain joins TRBV18 to TRBJ2-7, with 8 bases identical to TRBD1. V dropped 5 bases and J dropped 4; count of bases not matched to a gene: 7. Germline lookup yields CDR1 KGHSH and CDR2 LQKENI. The CDR3 is 14 amino acids.

Concerning this clone itself: Other DNA sequences within the sample encode an identical CDR3. This chain uses TRBV15 with TRBJ2-7; D is perhaps TRBD2 (5 bases). This CDR3 has 13 residues. The V and J ends lost 0 bases and 4 bases respectively, with 7 bases between them. Germline assignment: CDR1 LNHNV and CDR2 YYDKDF (reference sequence). CDR3 nucleotides: TGTGCCACCAGCAGAGATCGGGGATACGAGCAGTACTTC. As protein: CATSRDRGYEQYF.

J is TRBJ2-6 and V is TRBV11-1, with D possibly matching TRBD1 (5 bases). With 0 bases removed from V and 3 bases from J, the gap between germline ends came to 12 bases. The CDR3 has 17 amino acids. Germline V gives CDR1 SGHAT, CDR2 FQDESV (reference sequence). The CDR3 is CASSLADSPNGANVLTF. The DNA of the CDR3 is TGTGCCAGCAGCTTAGCAGACAGTCCTAATGGGGCCAACGTCCTGACTTTC. The full variable domain, rest sourced from reference TRBV11-1 and TRBJ2-6, is EAEVAQSPRYKITEKSQAVAFWCDPISGHATLYWYRQILGQGPELLVQFQDESVVDDSQLPKDRFSAERLKGVDSTLKIQPAELGDSAMYLCASSLADSPNGANVLTFGAGSRLTVL.

This clone was counted between two and nine times. The identical CDR3 is also encoded by other nucleotide sequences in the sample. The chain employs TRBV29-1 and TRBJ2-5; no firm D call. CDR1 is SQVTM, CDR2 ANQGSEA, per germline. The CDR3 is 11 residues long. Deletions cut 4 bases from V and 4 bases from J, with 7 bases between. CDR3 loop: CSVAVRETQYF. The CDR3 nucleotides are TGCAGCGTTGCTGTTCGAGAGACCCAGTACTTC.

This clone was recorded once. This chain's CDR3 is CASSIEAAGGTGELFF. The CDR3 region has the DNA TGTGCCAGTAGTATAGAAGCGGCAGGGGGAACCGGGGAGCTGTTTTTT. J is TRBJ2-2 and V is TRBV19; TRBD1 aligns across 7 bases. The junction had 6 bases not matched to a gene; V was cut back by 0 bases and J by 5 bases. CDR3 size: 16 residues. Germline V gene lookup returns CDR1 LNHDA and CDR2 SQIVND (reference sequence).

CDR3 protein: CASSPRGSVGTDTQYF. CDR3 DNA: TGCGCCAGCAGCCCCCGGGGTAGCGTAGGCACAGATACGCAGTATTTT. The chain employs TRBV5-1 and TRBJ2-3; possibly TRBD2 for D (5 bases). The CDR3 is made up of 16 amino acids. Germline loops: CDR1 SGHRS, CDR2 YFSETQ. V was cut by 4 bases and J by 1 base, with 16 bases left in between.

The chain joins TRBV11-2 to TRBJ2-7, with TRBD1 identical over 7 bases. Per germline, CDR1 SGHAT and CDR2 FQNNGV. This CDR3 region has 15 residues. After removal of 0 bases from V and 2 bases from J, the junction contained 4 bases not matched to a gene. The CDR3 is CASSLDRGLTYEQYF. In DNA form, the CDR3 reads TGTGCCAGCAGCTTAGACAGGGGGTTAACCTACGAGCAGTACTTC.

The gene calls are TRBV2 and TRBJ2-5; 14 bases are a match to TRBD2. Germline loops: CDR1 SNHLY, CDR2 FYNNEI. This CDR3 is 16 amino acids long. J was trimmed by 4 bases and V by 7 bases; bases with no gene match: 8. DNA of the CDR3: TGTGCCAGCACGGGGACTAGCGGGAGTTTCGGAGAGACCCAGTACTTC. Encoded protein: CASTGTSGSFGETQYF.

This sequence joins TRBV10-3 and TRBJ2-1; TRBD2 might be the D (6 bases). Per the germline V gene, CDR1 is ENHRY and CDR2 is SYGVKD. This CDR3 is built from 14 residues. V lost 4 bases to trimming and J lost 4 bases, with 11 bases between them. CDR3 in amino acids: CAISGGVSYNEQFF. The CDR3 DNA reads TGTGCCATCAGTGGCGGGGTGTCGTACAATGAGCAGTTCTTC.

The chain has TRBV10-3 and TRBJ2-2; weak D call: TRBD1 (5 bases). In germline, CDR1 is ENHRY, CDR2 SYGVKD. The CDR3 runs to 15 residues. V dropped 0 bases and J dropped 1 base, with 6 bases sitting between them. The CDR3 spells CAISESRENTGELFF. The DNA for the CDR3 is TGTGCCATCAGTGAGTCCAGGGAGAACACCGGGGAGCTGTTTTTT.

CDR3 sequence (DNA): TGCGCCAGCAGCTCGAGCGGGAAGCAAGAGACCCAGTACTTC. Protein product: CASSSSGKQETQYF. The rearrangement joins TRBV5-1 to TRBJ2-5, with 7 bases matching TRBD2. J lost 2 bases, V lost 3 bases, and 4 bases had no gene match. The CDR3 is 14 residues long. The germline V gene has CDR1 SGHRS and CDR2 YFSETQ.

This chain connects TRBV6-1 to TRBJ1-1; D is undetermined. Between the trimmed V and J ends, which lost 11 bases and 4 bases, there was a span of 11 bases. Germline V lookup: CDR1 MNHNS, CDR2 SASEGT. This CDR3 has 11 residues. CDR3 nucleotide sequence: TGTGCCTTGGCGGCGGGCACTGAAGCTTTCTTT. As protein: CALAAGTEAFF.

The J gene is TRBJ1-1, the V gene TRBV5-1; no clear D. The CDR3 contains 13 residues. V shed 4 bases and J shed 1 base, with 8 bases lying between them. The V gene's germline CDR1 is SGHRS and CDR2 YFSETQ. The CDR3 bases are TGCGCCAGCAGCCCGAGAGGGAACACTGAAGCTTTCTTT. Encoded protein: CASSPRGNTEAFF.

The V and J genes are TRBV6-5 and TRBJ2-5; 7 nucleotides line up with TRBD2. Gene TRBJ2-7 matches the end of the DNA better, so the J call may be wrong. This CDR3 region has 15 residues. Germline CDR1 is MNHEY and CDR2 is SVGAGI. The CDR3 bases are TGTGCCAGCAGTTACTCACCTAGCGGAAGCTACGAGCAGTACTTC. Translation gives CASSYSPSGSYEQYF.

V usage is TRBV15 and J usage is TRBJ2-2; TRBD1 matches at 10 bases. CDR3 length equals 18 residues. From germline, CDR1 is LNHNV and CDR2 YYDKDF (reference sequence). V shed 0 bases and J 6 bases; nucleotides not matched to a gene: 10. The CDR3 coding sequence is TGTGCCACCAGCAGAGATAGGACAGGGGGTGTACTACCCGGGGAGCTGTTTTTT. Translated: CATSRDRTGGVLPGELFF.